This record concerns one T cell receptor beta chain sequence. Its target is unknown. This sample is part of a study of cytomegalovirus exposure and HLA in healthy donors. Whole-study results and caveats: In an earlier analysis, in 620 or so donors, most V segments appeared productive either ~87% or ~30% of the time.

This CDR3 contains 15 residues. V dropped 4 bases and J dropped 5; count of bases not matched to a gene: 6. Germline V lookup: CDR1 SGHRS, CDR2 YFSETQ. PCR involved 60 Vbeta and 13 Jbeta primers. Some clones are missing from TCRdb's copy, which holds only in-frame ones; the method was immunoSEQ multiplex PCR. The sample has around 67,000 clones; 55% to 65% are singletons. The sequencing input was PBMCs. The chain has TRBV5-1 and TRBJ1-1; 12 nucleotides agree with TRBD1. The sequence derives from a woman between 50 and 59 years old in good health and CMV-seronegative. CDR3 amino acids: CASSGTGGMLTEAFF. The CDR3 nucleotides are TGCGCCAGCAGCGGGACAGGGGGCATGTTGACTGAAGCTTTCTTT.